The entry below gives a single T cell receptor (beta chain) sequence along with its context. Germline and junction disagree at one end, which may indicate a read error. Germline CDR1 reads SEHNR; CDR2 reads FQNEAQ (reference sequence). The CDR3 is 13 amino acids. This sample stems from a study of cytomegalovirus exposure and HLA in healthy donors. PCR primers comprised 60 Vbeta and 13 Jbeta primers. Some clones are missing from TCRdb's copy, which holds only in-frame ones; the method was immunoSEQ multiplex PCR. Of some 150,000 clones listed, about 71% are singletons. Sequencing was done on a sample of PBMCs. The source is a woman younger than 45 in good health and CMV-seronegative. This chain uses TRBV7-9 with TRBJ1-4; no clear D. DNA for the CDR3: TGTTCCAGCAGCTTACTGGGAGGCGAAAAACTGTTTTTT. Its translation is CSSSLLGGEKLFF.